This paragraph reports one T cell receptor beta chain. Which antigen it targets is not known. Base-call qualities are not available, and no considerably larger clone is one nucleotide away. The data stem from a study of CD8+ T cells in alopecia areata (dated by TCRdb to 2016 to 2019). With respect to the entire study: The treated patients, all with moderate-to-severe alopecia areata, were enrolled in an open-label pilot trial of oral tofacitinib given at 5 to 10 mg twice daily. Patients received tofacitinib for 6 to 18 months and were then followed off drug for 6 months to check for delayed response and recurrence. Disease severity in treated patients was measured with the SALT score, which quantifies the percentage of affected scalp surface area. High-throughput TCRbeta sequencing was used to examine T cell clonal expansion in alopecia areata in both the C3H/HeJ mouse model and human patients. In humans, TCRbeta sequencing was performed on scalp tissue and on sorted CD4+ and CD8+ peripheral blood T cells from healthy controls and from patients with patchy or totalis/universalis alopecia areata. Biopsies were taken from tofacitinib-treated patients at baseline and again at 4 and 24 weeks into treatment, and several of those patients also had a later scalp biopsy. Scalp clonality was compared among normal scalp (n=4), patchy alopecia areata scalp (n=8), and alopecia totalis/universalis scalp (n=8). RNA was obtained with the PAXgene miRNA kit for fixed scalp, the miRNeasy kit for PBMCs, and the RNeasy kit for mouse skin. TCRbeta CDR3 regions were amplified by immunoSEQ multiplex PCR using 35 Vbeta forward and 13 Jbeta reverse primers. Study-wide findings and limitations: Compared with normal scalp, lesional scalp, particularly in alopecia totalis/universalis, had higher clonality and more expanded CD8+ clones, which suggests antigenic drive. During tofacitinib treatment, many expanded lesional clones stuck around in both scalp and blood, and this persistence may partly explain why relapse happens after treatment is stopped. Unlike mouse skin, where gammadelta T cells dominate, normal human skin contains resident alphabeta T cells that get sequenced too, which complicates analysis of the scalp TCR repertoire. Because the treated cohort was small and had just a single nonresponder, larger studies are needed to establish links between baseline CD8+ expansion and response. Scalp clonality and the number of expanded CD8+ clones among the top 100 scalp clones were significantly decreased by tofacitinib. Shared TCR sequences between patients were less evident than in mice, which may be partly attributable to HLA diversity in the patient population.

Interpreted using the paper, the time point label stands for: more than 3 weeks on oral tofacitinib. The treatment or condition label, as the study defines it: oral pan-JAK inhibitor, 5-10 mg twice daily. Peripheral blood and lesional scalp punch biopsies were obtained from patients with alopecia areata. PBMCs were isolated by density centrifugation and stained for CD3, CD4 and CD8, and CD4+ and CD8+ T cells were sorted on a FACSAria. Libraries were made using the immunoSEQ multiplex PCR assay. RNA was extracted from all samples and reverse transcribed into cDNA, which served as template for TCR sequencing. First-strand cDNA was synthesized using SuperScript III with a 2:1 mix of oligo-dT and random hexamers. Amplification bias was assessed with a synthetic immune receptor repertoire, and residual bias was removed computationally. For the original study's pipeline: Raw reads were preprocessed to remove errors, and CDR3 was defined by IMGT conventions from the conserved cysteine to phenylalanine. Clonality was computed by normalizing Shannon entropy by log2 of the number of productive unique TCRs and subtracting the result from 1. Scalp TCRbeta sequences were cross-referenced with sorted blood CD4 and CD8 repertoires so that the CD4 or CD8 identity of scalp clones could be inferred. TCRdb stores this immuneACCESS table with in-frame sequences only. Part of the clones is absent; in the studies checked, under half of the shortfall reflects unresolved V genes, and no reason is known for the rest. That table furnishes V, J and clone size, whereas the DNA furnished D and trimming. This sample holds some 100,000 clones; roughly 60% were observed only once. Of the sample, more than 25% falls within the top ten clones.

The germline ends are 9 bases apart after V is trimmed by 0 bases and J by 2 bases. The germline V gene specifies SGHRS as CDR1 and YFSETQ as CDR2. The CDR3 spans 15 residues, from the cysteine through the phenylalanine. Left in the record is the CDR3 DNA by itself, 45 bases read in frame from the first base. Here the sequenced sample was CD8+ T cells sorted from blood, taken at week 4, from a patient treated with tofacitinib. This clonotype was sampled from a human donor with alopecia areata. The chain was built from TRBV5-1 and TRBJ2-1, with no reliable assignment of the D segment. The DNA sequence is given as TGCGCCAGCAGCTTGGAATTAGCCACCTACAATGAGCAGTTCTTC. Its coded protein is CASSLELATYNEQFF.